The rows below give T cell receptor beta chains drawn from one sample of a study of T cells expressing NK-cell markers. TCRdb re-called the 5' RACE reads and gives one entry per CDR3 protein, without DNA. The repertoire shows about 150,000 distinct CDR3 sequences; the top ten hold roughly a third. Sequencing was performed on blood T cells: a sorted CD56 or NKG2C T cell subset, CD4+ or CD8+ T cells, or bulk PBMC T cells (not recorded which). The receptor set was obtained from a woman in her 50s in good health. The CDR3 runs from the conserved cysteine through the conserved F or W.

V: TRBV6-1
J: TRBJ1-5
CDR3: CASSEDYHPQHF

V: TRBV2
J: TRBJ2-1
CDR3: CASKWGQGAFREQFF

V: TRBV6-5
J: TRBJ2-1
CDR3: CASSYPGEGNEQFF

V: TRBV29-1
J: TRBJ1-5
CDR3: CSVLGGVDQPQHF

V: TRBV20-1
J: TRBJ2-2
CDR3: CSALAIGSGTGELFF

V: TRBV9
J: TRBJ2-5
CDR3: CASSVRGRSQETQYF

V: TRBV3-1
J: TRBJ2-5
CDR3: CASGTGFQETQYF

V: TRBV4-1
J: TRBJ2-1
CDR3: CASSLRGGGLAHNEQFF

V: TRBV15
J: TRBJ2-1
CDR3: CATSTGLAGTTEQFF

V: TRBV7-9
J: TRBJ1-1
CDR3: CASSFLRGGYTEAFF

V: TRBV7-9
J: TRBJ1-1
CDR3: CASSPYQGRDTEAFF

V: TRBV7-8
J: TRBJ1-2
CDR3: CASSLGQSPWGYGYTF

V: TRBV6-6
J: TRBJ1-2
CDR3: CASSYGPQPNYGYTF

V: TRBV20-1
J: TRBJ1-2
CDR3: CSATSRDGGYTF

V: TRBV6-5
J: TRBJ2-3
CDR3: CASSAAGPDTQYF

V: TRBV3-1
J: TRBJ2-1
CDR3: CASRRATLGNEQFF

V: TRBV6-6
J: TRBJ2-5
CDR3: CAAGRQGALQETQYF

V: TRBV13
J: TRBJ2-7
CDR3: CASSFPSGRADEQYF

V: TRBV7-9
J: TRBJ2-1
CDR3: CASSSGTDYSYNEQFF

V: TRBV19
J: TRBJ2-3
CDR3: CASSTRTGGRDTQYF

V: TRBV5-6
J: TRBJ2-1
CDR3: CASSLTRASDEQFF

V: TRBV4-1
J: TRBJ2-7
CDR3: CASSQGPSGGGYEQYF